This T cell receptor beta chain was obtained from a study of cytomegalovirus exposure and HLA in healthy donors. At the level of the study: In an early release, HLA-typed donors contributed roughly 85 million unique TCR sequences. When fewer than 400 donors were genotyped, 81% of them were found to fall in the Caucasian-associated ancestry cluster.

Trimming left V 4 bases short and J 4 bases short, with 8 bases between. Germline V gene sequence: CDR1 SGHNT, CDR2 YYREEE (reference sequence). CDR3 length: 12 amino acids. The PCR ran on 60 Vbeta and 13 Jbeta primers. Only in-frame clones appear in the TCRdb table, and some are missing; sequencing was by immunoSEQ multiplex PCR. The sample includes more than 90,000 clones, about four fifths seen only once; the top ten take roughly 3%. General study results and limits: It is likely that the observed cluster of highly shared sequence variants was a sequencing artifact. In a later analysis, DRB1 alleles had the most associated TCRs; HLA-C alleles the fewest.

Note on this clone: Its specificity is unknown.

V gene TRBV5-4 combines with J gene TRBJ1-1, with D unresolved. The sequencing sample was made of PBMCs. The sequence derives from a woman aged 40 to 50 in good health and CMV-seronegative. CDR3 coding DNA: TGTGCCAGCAGCCCGACTGGCACTGAAGCTTTCTTT. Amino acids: CASSPTGTEAFF.